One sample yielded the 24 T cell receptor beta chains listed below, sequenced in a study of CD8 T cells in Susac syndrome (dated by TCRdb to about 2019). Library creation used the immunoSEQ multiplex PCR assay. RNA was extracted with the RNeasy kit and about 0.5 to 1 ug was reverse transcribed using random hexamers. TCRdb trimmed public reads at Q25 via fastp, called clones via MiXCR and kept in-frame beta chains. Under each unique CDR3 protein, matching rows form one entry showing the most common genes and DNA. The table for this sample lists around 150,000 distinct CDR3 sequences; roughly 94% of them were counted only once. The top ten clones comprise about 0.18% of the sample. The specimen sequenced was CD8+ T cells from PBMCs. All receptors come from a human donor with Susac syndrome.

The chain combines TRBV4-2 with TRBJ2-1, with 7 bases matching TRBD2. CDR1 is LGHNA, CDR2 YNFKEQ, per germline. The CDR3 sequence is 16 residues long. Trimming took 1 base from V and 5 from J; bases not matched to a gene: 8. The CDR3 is CASSQAEGGTDNEQFF. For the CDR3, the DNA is TGTGCCAGCAGCCAAGCCGAGGGAGGGACTGACAATGAGCAGTTCTTC.

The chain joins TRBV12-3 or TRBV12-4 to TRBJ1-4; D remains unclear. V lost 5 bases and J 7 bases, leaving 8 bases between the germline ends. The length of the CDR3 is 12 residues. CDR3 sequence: CASSPDGEKLFF. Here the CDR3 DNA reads TGTGCCAGCAGTCCAGATGGTGAAAAACTGTTTTTT.

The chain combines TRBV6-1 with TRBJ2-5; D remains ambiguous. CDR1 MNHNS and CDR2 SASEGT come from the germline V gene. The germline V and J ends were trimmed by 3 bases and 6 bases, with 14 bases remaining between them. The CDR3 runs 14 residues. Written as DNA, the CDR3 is TGTGCCAGCAGTGATGTATATGCTGCCCAGACCCAGTACTTC. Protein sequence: CASSDVYAAQTQYF.

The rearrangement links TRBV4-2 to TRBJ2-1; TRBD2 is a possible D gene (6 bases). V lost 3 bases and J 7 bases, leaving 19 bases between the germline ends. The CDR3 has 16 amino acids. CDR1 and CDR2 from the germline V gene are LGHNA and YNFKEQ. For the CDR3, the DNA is TGTGCCAGCAGCCAGGTCTCAAGCGGGCTTGGTAATGAGCAGTTCTTC. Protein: CASSQVSSGLGNEQFF.

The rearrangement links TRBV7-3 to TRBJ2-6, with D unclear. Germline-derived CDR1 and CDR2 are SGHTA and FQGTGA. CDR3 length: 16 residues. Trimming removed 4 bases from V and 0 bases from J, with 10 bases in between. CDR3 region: CASSSPNPSGANVLTF. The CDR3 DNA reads TGTGCCAGCAGCTCCCCGAATCCCTCTGGGGCCAACGTCCTGACTTTC.

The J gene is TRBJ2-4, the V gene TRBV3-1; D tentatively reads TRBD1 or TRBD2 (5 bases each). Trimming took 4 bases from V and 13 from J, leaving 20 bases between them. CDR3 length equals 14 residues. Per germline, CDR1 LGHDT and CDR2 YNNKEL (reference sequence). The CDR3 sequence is CASSRPGREAPQYF. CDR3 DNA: TGTGCCAGCAGCCGCCCGGGACGAGAAGCTCCACAGTACTTC.

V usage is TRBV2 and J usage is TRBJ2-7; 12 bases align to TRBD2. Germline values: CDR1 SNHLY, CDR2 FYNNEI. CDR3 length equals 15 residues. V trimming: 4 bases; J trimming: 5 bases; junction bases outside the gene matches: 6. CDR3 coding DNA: TGTGCCAGCAGTGGGTGGACTAGCGGGAATGACGAGCAGTACTTC. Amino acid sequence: CASSGWTSGNDEQYF.

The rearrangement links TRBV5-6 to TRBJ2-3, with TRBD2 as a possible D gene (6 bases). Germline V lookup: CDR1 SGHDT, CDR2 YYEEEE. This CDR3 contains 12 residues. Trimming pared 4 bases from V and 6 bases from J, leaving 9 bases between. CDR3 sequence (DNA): TGTGCCAGCAGCCACAGCGGGGATACGCAGTATTTT. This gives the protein CASSHSGDTQYF.

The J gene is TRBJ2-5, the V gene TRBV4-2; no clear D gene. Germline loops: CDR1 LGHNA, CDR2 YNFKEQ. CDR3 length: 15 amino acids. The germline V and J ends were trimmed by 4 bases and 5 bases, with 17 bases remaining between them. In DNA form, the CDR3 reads TGTGCCAGCAGCCCACAAGATATATTAAGGGAGACCCAGTACTTC. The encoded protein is CASSPQDILRETQYF.

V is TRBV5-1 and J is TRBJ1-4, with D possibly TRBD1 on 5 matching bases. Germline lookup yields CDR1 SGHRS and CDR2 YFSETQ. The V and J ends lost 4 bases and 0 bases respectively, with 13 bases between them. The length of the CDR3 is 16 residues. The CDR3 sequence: CASSPWDGSTNEKLFF. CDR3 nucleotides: TGCGCCAGCAGCCCATGGGACGGATCAACTAATGAAAAACTGTTTTTT.

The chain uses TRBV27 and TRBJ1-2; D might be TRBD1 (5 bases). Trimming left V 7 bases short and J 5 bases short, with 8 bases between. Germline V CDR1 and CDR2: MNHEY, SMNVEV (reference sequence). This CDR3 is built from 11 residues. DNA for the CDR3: TGTGCCAGCACGGGGGGGTATGGCTACACCTTC. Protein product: CASTGGYGYTF.

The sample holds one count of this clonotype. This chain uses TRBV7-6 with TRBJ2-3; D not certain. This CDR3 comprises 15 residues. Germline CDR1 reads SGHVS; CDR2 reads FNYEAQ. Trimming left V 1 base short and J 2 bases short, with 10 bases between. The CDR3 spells CASSLEPRNTDTQYF. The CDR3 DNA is TGTGCCAGCAGCTTAGAACCGAGAAACACAGATACGCAGTATTTT.

CDR3 in DNA: TGTGCCACCGGGGGGGACAGGGACCAAGAGACCCAGTACTTC. It encodes CATGGDRDQETQYF. The V and J genes are TRBV13 and TRBJ2-5; weak D call: TRBD1 (9 bases). Per the germline V gene, CDR1 is PRHDT and CDR2 is FYEKMQ (reference sequence). The CDR3 loop spans 14 amino acids. Trimming took 10 bases from V and 0 from J, leaving 15 bases between them.

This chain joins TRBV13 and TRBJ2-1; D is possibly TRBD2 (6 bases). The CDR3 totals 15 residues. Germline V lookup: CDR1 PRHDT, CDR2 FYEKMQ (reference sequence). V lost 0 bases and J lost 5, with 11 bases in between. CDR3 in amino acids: CASSLGKLADNEQFF. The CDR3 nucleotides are TGTGCCAGCAGCTTAGGCAAATTAGCGGACAATGAGCAGTTCTTC.

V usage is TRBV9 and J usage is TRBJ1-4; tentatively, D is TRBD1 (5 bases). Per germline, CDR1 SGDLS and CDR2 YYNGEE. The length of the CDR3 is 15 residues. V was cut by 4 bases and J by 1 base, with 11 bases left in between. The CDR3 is CASSTVGGTNEKLFF. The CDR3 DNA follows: TGTGCCAGCAGCACCGTGGGGGGAACTAATGAAAAACTGTTTTTT. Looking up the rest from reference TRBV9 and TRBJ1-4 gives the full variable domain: DSGVTQTPKHLITATGQRVTLRCSPRSGDLSVYWYQQSLDQGLQFLIQYYNGEERAKGNILERFSAQQFPDLHSELNLSSLELGDSALYFCASSTVGGTNEKLFFGSGTQLSVL.

The CDR3 DNA reads as TGCAGTGCTAGAGAAGGGCTAGCGAAGGTGGGGCAGTACTTC. Translated, it gives CSAREGLAKVGQYF. The J gene is TRBJ2-7, the V gene TRBV20-1, with D maybe TRBD2 (6 bases). From germline, CDR1 is DFQATT and CDR2 SNEGSKA (reference sequence). With 0 bases removed from V and 9 bases from J, the gap between germline ends came to 18 bases. The CDR3 runs to 14 residues.

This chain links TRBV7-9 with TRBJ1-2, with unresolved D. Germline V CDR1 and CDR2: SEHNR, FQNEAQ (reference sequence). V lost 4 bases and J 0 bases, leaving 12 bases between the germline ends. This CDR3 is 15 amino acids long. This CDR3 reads CASSSGGGTNYGYTF. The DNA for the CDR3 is TGTGCCAGCAGCTCGGGAGGAGGTACTAACTATGGCTACACCTTC.

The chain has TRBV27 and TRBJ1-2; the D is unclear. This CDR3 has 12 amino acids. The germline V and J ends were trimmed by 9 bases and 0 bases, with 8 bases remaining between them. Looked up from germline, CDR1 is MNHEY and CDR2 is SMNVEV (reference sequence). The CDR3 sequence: CASGSTNYGYTF. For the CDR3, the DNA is TGTGCCAGTGGCTCTACTAACTATGGCTACACCTTC.

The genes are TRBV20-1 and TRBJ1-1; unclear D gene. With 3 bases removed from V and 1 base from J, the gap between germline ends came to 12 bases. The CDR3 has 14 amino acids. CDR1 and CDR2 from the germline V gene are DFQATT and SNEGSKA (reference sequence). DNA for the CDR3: TGCAGTGCTAGTTCGGGGAGGCGGAACACTGAAGCTTTCTTT. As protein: CSASSGRRNTEAFF.

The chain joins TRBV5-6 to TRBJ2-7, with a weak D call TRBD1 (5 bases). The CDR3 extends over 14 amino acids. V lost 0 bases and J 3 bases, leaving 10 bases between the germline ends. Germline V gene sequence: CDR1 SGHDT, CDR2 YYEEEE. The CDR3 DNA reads TGTGCCAGCAGCTTGGGTCAGGGTATCTACGAGCAGTACTTC. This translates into CASSLGQGIYEQYF.

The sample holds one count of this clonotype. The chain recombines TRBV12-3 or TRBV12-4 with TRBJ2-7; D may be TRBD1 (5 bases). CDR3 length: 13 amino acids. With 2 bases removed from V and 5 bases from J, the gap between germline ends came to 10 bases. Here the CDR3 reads CASSLTGYNEQYF. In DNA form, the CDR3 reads TGTGCCAGCAGTTTAACAGGTTATAACGAGCAGTACTTC.

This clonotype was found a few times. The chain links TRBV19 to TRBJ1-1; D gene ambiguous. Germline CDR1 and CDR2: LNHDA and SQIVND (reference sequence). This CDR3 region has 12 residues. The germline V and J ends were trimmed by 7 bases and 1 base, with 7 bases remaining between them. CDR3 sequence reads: CASKVGNTEAFF. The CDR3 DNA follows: TGTGCCAGTAAGGTCGGGAACACTGAAGCTTTCTTT.

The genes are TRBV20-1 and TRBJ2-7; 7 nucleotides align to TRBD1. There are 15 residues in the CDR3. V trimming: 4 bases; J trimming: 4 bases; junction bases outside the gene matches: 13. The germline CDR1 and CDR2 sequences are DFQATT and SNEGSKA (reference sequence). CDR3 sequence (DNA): TGCAGTGCTACTTTAAGAAAGACAGGGATTTACGAGCAGTACTTC. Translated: CSATLRKTGIYEQYF.

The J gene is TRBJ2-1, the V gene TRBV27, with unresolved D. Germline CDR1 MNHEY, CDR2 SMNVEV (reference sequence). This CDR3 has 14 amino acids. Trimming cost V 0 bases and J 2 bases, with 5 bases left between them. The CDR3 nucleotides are TGTGCCAGCAGTTTATCGGACCCCTACAATGAGCAGTTCTTC. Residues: CASSLSDPYNEQFF.